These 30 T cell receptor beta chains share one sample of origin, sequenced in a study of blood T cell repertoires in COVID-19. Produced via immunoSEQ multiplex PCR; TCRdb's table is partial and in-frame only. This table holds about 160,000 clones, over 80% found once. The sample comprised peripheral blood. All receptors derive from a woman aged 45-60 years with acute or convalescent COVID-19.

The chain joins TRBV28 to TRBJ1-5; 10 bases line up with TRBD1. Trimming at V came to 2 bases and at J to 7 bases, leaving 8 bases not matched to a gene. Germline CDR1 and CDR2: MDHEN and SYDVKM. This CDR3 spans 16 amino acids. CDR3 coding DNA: TGTGCCAGCAGTTTAACGACAGGGGGCGCATGGCAGCCCCAGCATTTT. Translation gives CASSLTTGGAWQPQHF.

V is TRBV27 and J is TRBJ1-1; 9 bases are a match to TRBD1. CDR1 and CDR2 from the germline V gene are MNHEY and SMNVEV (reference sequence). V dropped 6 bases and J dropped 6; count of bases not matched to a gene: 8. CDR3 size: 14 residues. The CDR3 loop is CASRPDRGFAEAFF. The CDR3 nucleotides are TGTGCCAGCAGGCCGGACAGGGGTTTTGCTGAAGCTTTCTTT.

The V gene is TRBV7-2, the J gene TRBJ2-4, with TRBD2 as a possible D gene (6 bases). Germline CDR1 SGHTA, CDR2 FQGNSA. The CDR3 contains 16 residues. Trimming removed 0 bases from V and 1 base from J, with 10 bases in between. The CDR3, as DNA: TGTGCCAGCAGCTTAGCGCTAGCGTTGGCCAAAAACATTCAGTACTTC. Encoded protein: CASSLALALAKNIQYF.

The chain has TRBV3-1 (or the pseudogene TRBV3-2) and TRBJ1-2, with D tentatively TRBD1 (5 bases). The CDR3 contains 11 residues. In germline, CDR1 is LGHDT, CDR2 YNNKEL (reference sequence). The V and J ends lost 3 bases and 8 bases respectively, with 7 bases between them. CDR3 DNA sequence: TGTGCCAGCAGCCACTCAGGGGGCTACACCTTC. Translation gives CASSHSGGYTF.

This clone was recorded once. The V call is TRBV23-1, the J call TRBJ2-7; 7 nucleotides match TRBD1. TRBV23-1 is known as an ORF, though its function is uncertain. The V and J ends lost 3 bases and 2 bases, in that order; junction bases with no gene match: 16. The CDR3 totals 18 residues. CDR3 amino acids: CASSQWGQQIQDTYEQYF. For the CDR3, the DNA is TGCGCCAGCAGTCAGTGGGGACAGCAAATACAGGACACCTACGAGCAGTACTTC.

In DNA form, the CDR3 reads TGTGCCAGCAGCTTAGTGGAACAGCGGCAAGAGACCCAGTACTTC. Its translation: CASSLVEQRQETQYF. V is TRBV7-6 and J is TRBJ2-5; tentative D call: TRBD2 (5 bases). The V end lost 1 base, the J end lost 2 bases, and 11 bases lay between the germline ends. The length of the CDR3 is 15 residues. CDR1 is SGHVS and CDR2 is FNYEAQ in the germline V gene.

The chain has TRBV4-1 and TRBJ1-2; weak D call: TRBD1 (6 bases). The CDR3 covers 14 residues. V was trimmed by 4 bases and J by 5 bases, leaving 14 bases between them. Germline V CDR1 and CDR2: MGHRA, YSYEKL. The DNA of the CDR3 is TGCGCCAGCAGCCCCGGACAGCCGACTTATGGCTACACCTTC. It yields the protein CASSPGQPTYGYTF.

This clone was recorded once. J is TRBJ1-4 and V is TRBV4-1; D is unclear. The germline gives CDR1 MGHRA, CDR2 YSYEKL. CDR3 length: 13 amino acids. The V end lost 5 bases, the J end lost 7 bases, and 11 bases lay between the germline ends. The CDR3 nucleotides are TGCGCCAGCAGCGTCCTCCCGTCTGAAAAACTGTTTTTT. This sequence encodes CASSVLPSEKLFF.

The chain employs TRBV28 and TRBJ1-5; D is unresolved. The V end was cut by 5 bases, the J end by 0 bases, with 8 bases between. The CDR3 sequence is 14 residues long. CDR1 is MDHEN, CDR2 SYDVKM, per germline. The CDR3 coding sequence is TGTGCCAGCAGTCAGTCGAATAGCAATCAGCCCCAGCATTTT. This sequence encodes CASSQSNSNQPQHF.

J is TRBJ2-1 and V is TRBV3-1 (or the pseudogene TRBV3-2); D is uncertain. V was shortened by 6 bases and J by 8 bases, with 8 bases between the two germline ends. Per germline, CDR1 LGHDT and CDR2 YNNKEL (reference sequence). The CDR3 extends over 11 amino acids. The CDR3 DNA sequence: TGTGCCAGCAGTCGCCGGGATGAGCAGTTCTTC. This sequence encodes CASSRRDEQFF.

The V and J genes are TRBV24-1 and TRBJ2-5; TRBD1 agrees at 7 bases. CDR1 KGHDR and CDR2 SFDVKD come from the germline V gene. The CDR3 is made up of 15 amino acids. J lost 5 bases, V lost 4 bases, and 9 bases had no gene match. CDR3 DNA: TGTGCCACCAGTGACCCCAGGGGGAGTAGGGAGACCCAGTACTTC. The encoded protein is CATSDPRGSRETQYF.

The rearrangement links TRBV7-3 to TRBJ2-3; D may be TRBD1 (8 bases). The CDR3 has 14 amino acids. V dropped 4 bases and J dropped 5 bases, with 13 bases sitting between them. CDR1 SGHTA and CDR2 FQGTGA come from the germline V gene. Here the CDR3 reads CASSSQGGIDTQYF. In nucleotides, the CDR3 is TGTGCCAGCAGCTCACAGGGGGGGATAGATACGCAGTATTTT.

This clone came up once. DNA of the CDR3: TGTGCCAGCAGCCCTAACAGGGCGGACAATTCACCCCTCCACTTT. This encodes CASSPNRADNSPLHF. The chain recombines TRBV6-4 with TRBJ1-6; D perhaps matches TRBD1 (6 bases). The germline gives CDR1 MRHNA, CDR2 SNTAGT. The CDR3 has 15 residues. V was trimmed by 6 bases and J by 7 bases, leaving 16 bases between them.

The CDR3 DNA is TGTGCCAGCAGTTTATTGACAGACCTCATGAACACTGAAGCTTTCTTT. Translated: CASSLLTDLMNTEAFF. V is TRBV6-2 or TRBV6-3 and J is TRBJ1-1; D may be TRBD1 (5 bases). V was shortened by 4 bases and J by 0 bases, with 15 bases between the two germline ends. Germline V gene data show CDR1 as MNHEY and CDR2 as SVGEGT. This CDR3 spans 16 amino acids.

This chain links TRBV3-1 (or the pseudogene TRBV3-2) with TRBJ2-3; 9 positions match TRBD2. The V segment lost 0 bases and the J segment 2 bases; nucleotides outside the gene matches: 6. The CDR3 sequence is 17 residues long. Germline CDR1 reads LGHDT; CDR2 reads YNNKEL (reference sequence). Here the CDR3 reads CASSQEGSGGITDTQYF. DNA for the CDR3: TGTGCCAGCAGCCAAGAAGGAAGCGGGGGGATCACAGATACGCAGTATTTT.

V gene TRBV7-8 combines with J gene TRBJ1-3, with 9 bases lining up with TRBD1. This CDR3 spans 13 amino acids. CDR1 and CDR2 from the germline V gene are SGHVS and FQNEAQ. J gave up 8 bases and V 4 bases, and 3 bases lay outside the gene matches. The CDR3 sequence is CASSSTGGHTIYF. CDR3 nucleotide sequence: TGTGCCAGCAGCTCCACAGGGGGCCACACCATATATTTT.

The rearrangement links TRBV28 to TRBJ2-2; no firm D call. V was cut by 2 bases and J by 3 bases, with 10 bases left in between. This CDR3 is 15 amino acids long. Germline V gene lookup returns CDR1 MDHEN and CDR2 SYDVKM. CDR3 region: CASSLRVWDTGELFF. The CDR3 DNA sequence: TGTGCCAGCAGTTTACGGGTCTGGGACACCGGGGAGCTGTTTTTT.

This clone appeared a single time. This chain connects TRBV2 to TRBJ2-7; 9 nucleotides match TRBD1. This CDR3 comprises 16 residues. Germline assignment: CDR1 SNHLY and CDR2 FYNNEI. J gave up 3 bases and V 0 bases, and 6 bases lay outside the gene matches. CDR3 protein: CASSEAPTGGVYEQYF. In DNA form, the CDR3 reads TGTGCCAGCAGTGAAGCCCCGACAGGGGGTGTCTACGAGCAGTACTTC. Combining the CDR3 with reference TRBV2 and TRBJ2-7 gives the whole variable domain EPEVTQTPSHQVTQMGQEVILRCVPISNHLYFYWYRQILGQKVEFLVSFYNNEISEKSEIFDDQFSVERPDGSNFTLKIRSTKLEDSAMYFCASSEAPTGGVYEQYFGPGTRLTVT.

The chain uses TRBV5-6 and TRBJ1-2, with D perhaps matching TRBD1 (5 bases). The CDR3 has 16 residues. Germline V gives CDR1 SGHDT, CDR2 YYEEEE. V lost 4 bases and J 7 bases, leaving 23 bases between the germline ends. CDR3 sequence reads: CASSRGLLVAAGGYTF. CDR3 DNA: TGTGCCAGCAGCAGGGGACTTCTGGTGGCCGCCGGTGGCTACACCTTC.

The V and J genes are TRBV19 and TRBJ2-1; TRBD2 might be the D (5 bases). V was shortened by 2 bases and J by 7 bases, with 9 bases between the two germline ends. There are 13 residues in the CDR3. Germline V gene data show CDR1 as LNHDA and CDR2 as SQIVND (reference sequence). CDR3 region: CASSIWTGNEQFF. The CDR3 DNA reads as TGTGCCAGTAGTATATGGACGGGGAATGAGCAGTTCTTC.

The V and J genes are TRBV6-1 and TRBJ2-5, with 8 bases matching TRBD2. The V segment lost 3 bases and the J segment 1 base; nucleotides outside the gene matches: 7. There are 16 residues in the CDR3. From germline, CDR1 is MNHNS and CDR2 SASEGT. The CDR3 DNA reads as TGTGCCAGCAGTGAGGGACTAGTTCCACCCCAAGAGACCCAGTACTTC. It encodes CASSEGLVPPQETQYF.

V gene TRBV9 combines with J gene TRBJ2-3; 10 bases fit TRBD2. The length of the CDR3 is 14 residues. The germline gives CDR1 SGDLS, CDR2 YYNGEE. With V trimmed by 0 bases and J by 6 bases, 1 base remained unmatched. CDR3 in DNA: TGTGCCAGCAGCGTAGGTAGCGGGAGGGATACGCAGTATTTT. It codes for CASSVGSGRDTQYF.

CDR3 sequence: CASSERGRSDGYTF. CDR3 bases: TGTGCCAGCAGTGAAAGGGGTAGATCTGATGGCTACACCTTC. The chain combines TRBV6-1 with TRBJ1-2; tentatively, D is TRBD1 (5 bases). Germline V gene data show CDR1 as MNHNS and CDR2 as SASEGT. V gave up 2 bases and J gave up 6 bases, with 13 bases separating them. The CDR3 is 14 residues long.

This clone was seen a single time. Written as DNA, the CDR3 is TGCAGCGCCGGGGTGGGTGCGAGTACTAATGAAAAACTGTTTTTT. Amino acid sequence: CSAGVGASTNEKLFF. The chain uses TRBV29-1 and TRBJ1-4; the D is unclear. The CDR3 is 15 amino acids. CDR1 and CDR2 from the germline V gene are SQVTM and ANQGSEA. V lost 7 bases, J lost 2 bases, and 17 bases lay in between. The whole variable domain, remainder taken from reference TRBV29-1 and TRBJ1-4, is SAVISQKPSRDICQRGTSLTIQCQVDSQVTMMFWYRQQPGQSLTLIATANQGSEATYESGFVIDKFPISRPNLTFSTLTVSNMSPEDSSIYLCSAGVGASTNEKLFFGSGTQLSVL.

The CDR3 reads CASGPPWVTGENEKLFF. The CDR3, as DNA: TGTGCTAGTGGCCCACCTTGGGTAACAGGGGAGAATGAAAAACTGTTTTTT. The J gene is TRBJ1-4, the V gene TRBV12-5, with 7 positions matching TRBD1. This CDR3 spans 17 amino acids. The germline gives CDR1 LGHNT, CDR2 FRNRAP. V was clipped by 6 bases and J by 5 bases; unmatched bases: 15.

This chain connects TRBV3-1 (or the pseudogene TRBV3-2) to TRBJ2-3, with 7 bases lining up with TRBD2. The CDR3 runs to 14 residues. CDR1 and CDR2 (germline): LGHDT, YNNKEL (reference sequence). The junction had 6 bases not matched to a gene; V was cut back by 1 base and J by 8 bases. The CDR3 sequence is CASSQGAGEGTQYF. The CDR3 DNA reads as TGTGCCAGCAGCCAAGGGGCGGGAGAGGGTACGCAGTATTTT.

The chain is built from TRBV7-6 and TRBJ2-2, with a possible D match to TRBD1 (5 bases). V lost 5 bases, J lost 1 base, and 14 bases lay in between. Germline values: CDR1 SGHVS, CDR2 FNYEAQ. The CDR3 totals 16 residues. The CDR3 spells CASSPTTTGNTGELFF. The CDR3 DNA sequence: TGTGCCAGCAGCCCAACGACCACAGGGAACACCGGGGAGCTGTTTTTT. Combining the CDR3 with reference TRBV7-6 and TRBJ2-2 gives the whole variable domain GAGVSQSPRYKVTKRGQDVALRCDPISGHVSLYWYRQALGQGPEFLTYFNYEAQQDKSGLPNDRFSAERPEGSISTLTIQRTEQRDSAMYRCASSPTTTGNTGELFFGEGSRLTVL.

The CDR3 sequence: CASVLDRNYGYTF. As DNA, the CDR3 is TGTGCCAGCGTGTTGGACAGAAACTATGGCTACACCTTC. V usage is TRBV6-5 and J usage is TRBJ1-2; D may be TRBD1 (6 bases). V was trimmed by 8 bases and J by 2 bases, leaving 12 bases between them. CDR3 length equals 13 residues. CDR1 is MNHEY and CDR2 is SVGAGI in the germline V gene.

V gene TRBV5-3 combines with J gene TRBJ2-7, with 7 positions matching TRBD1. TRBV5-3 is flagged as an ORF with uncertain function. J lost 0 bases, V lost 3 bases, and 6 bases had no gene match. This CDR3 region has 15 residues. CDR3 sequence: CARSSAGGPSYEQYF. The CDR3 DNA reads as TGTGCCAGAAGCTCCGCAGGGGGACCCTCCTACGAGCAGTACTTC.

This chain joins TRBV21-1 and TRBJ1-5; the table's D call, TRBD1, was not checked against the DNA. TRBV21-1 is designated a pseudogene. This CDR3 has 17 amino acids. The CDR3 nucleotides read TGTGCCAGCAGTAGTTTTGAGGGGGCGGATTACAATCAGCCCCAGCATTTT. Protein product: CASSSFEGADYNQPQHF.